A selection of T cell receptor beta chains follows, all from one sample in a study of vaccination and CD4 T cells after COVID-19. TCRdb reprocessed the PCR reads with MiXCR, giving one entry per CDR3 protein. The sample includes approximately 16,000 distinct CDR3 sequences, around 52% of them seen just once. Antigens for these TCRs are unknown. The source material was CD4+ T cells from blood, cultured in vitro. The receptors derive from a human donor who had recovered from COVID-19. The CDR3 runs from the conserved cysteine through the conserved F or W. For some rows the clone size is stated as once, few or many, or as a class when expanded; others skip it.

abundance: NA
len: 13
v_gene: TRBV28
j_gene: TRBJ1-5
CDR3aa: CASSWTGSQPQHF

abundance: few
len: 12
v_gene: TRBV20-1
j_gene: TRBJ2-1
CDR3aa: CSAQSYYNEQFF

abundance: NA
len: 15
v_gene: TRBV7-2
j_gene: TRBJ1-1
CDR3aa: CVSSTTPYGNTEAFF

abundance: NA
len: 17
v_gene: TRBV25-1
j_gene: TRBJ2-1
CDR3aa: CASSEYEGRFSYNEQFF

abundance: NA
len: 12
v_gene: TRBV20-1
j_gene: TRBJ2-5
CDR3aa: CSASNGQETQYF

abundance: NA
len: 15
v_gene: TRBV6-5
j_gene: TRBJ1-2
CDR3aa: CASSSAGTRDWSYTF

abundance: NA
len: 14
v_gene: TRBV9
j_gene: TRBJ2-7
CDR3aa: CASSVTPETYEQYF

abundance: NA
len: 17
v_gene: TRBV28
j_gene: TRBJ2-3
CDR3aa: CASGRTSGREMTDTQYF

abundance: NA
len: 13
v_gene: TRBV7-2
j_gene: TRBJ2-7
CDR3aa: CASSRDFDYEQYF

abundance: NA
len: 16
v_gene: TRBV6-1
j_gene: TRBJ1-3
CDR3aa: CASSAWGQGFGNTIYF

abundance: NA
len: 15
v_gene: TRBV5-8
j_gene: TRBJ1-3
CDR3aa: CASSSGTGLGNTIYF

abundance: NA
len: 15
v_gene: TRBV20-1
j_gene: TRBJ2-5
CDR3aa: CSAQETGAIQETQYF

abundance: NA
len: 13
v_gene: TRBV24-1
j_gene: TRBJ2-3
CDR3aa: CATSEPGTDTQYF

abundance: few
len: 14
v_gene: TRBV27
j_gene: TRBJ1-1
CDR3aa: CASSSGLPNTEAFF

abundance: NA
len: 13
v_gene: TRBV6-5
j_gene: TRBJ1-1
CDR3aa: CASSFSGVLEAFF